The rows below give T cell receptor beta chains drawn from one sample of a study of blood T cell repertoires in COVID-19. Some clones are missing from TCRdb's copy, which holds only in-frame ones; the method was immunoSEQ multiplex PCR. This sample has approximately 250,000 clones, with around nine tenths found just once. Input material: peripheral blood. Source of these receptors: a man between 40 and 49 years old with active or convalescent COVID-19. CDR3s include the opening cysteine and the closing phenylalanine or tryptophan. A D gene is named only where the DNA matches it firmly. Only part of the rows carry a size: once, few, many, or a class if the clone is expanded.

TRBJ1-1	TRBD1	TRBV7-6	NA	TGTGCCAGCAGCCGACAGGGGGAAGCTTTCTTT	CASSRQGEAFF
TRBJ2-7	NA	TRBV5-1	NA	TGCGCCAGCAGCTCCACTTCCTACGAGCAGTACTTC	CASSSTSYEQYF
TRBJ1-1	NA	TRBV5-4	NA	TGTGCCAGCAGCTGGATCCGGGACATGAACACTGAAGCTTTCTTT	CASSWIRDMNTEAFF
TRBJ1-2	TRBD1	TRBV5-4	NA	TGTGCCAGCAGCTCTCCCGGGACAGTCTATGGCTACACCTTC	CASSSPGTVYGYTF
TRBJ2-3	TRBD2	TRBV29-1	NA	TGCAGCGTTGGGACTAGCGGGATTAGTGATACGCAGTATTTT	CSVGTSGISDTQYF
TRBJ1-4	NA	TRBV25-1	NA	TGTGCCAGCAGTGATACGACAGGTTCGAATGAAAAACTGTTTTTT	CASSDTTGSNEKLFF
TRBJ2-7	TRBD1	TRBV2	NA	TGTGCCAGCAACGACCGGGACAGGGAGAGCCACGAGCAGTACTTC	CASNDRDRESHEQYF
TRBJ1-1	TRBD1	TRBV9	NA	TGTGCCAGCGGGAGGACAGGGGACTTATCGAGAGACACTGAAGCTTTCTTT	CASGRTGDLSRDTEAFF
TRBJ2-5	TRBD1	TRBV7-9	NA	TGTGCCAGCTGGTCAGGGGGTGAGACCCAGTACTTC	CASWSGGETQYF
TRBJ1-6	NA	TRBV6-1	NA	TGTGCCAGCAGTGAACAGTCAAATTCACCCCTCCACTTT	CASSEQSNSPLHF
TRBJ2-7	NA	TRBV3-1/TRBV3-2	NA	TGTGCCAGCAGCTCGACATCCGGGACAGTGGGGAGGGAGCAGTACTTC	CASSSTSGTVGREQYF
TRBJ1-2	TRBD1	TRBV5-4	NA	TGTGCCAGCAGCCAGCTTGGGAGCGACAGGGGGCAAAACTATGGCTACACCTTC	CASSQLGSDRGQNYGYTF
TRBJ2-1	NA	TRBV9	NA	TGTGCCAGCAGCGTAGCCCAAGACAGTCGAACCCGCAATGAGCAGTTCTTC	CASSVAQDSRTRNEQFF
TRBJ1-1	NA	TRBV18	once	TGTGCCAGCTCACCGTCAGGGGCGAACACTGAAGCTTTCTTT	CASSPSGANTEAFF
TRBJ1-3	NA	TRBV3-1/TRBV3-2	NA	TGTGCCAGCAGCCAACGTAATGGAAACACCATATATTTT	CASSQRNGNTIYF
TRBJ1-2	TRBD1	TRBV28	NA	TGTGCCAGCAGTCCCAGCCCGACAGGGTTGGGCTATGGCTACACCTTC	CASSPSPTGLGYGYTF
TRBJ1-1	NA	TRBV18	NA	TGTGCCAGCTCACCGCGACAGCAGCAGATGAACACTGAAGCTTTCTTT	CASSPRQQQMNTEAFF
TRBJ1-4	NA	TRBV2	NA	TGTGCCAGCACGCAGGGAGGAGGGGCGGAAAAACTGTTTTTT	CASTQGGGAEKLFF
TRBJ2-2	NA	TRBV30	NA	TGTGCCGCGGATCCCTATCAGAACACCGGGGAGCTGTTTTTT	CAADPYQNTGELFF
TRBJ2-7	TRBD2	TRBV27	NA	TGTGCCAGCAGTCCCGGGGGAGGGGAGCAGTACTTC	CASSPGGGEQYF
TRBJ2-2	NA	TRBV14	NA	TGTGCCAGCAGCCAACGCAGGCCGAACACCGGGGAGCTGTTTTTT	CASSQRRPNTGELFF
TRBJ2-1	TRBD1	TRBV11-2	NA	TGTGCCAGCAGAGACAGGGCCTCCTACTACAATGAGCAGTTCTTC	CASRDRASYYNEQFF
TRBJ1-1	NA	TRBV7-3	NA	TGTGCCAGCAGCCTCGGACAGAGGGCTGAAGCTTTCTTT	CASSLGQRAEAFF
TRBJ1-6	TRBD1	TRBV15	NA	TGTGCCACCAGCAGCAGGACAGGTAGAATTTCACCCCTCCACTTT	CATSSRTGRISPLHF
TRBJ2-7	TRBD1	TRBV4-1	NA	TGCGCCAGCAGCCAAAGGCACAGGGGGCCGTGGGAGCAGTACTTC	CASSQRHRGPWEQYF
TRBJ1-5	NA	TRBV5-5	NA	TGTGCCAGCAGCTTGGACAGTGTTCAGCCCCAGCATTTT	CASSLDSVQPQHF
TRBJ1-1	NA	TRBV27	NA	TGTGCCAGCAGTACCCTCGGGGGTGAAGCTTTCTTT	CASSTLGGEAFF